Below, 18 T cell receptor beta chains from the same sample are listed, as sequenced in a study of OX40 agonist ivuxolimab in advanced cancers. The protocol was immunoSEQ multiplex PCR, while the TCRdb copy is restricted to in-frame clones and leaves out a portion. Here the sample spans under 45,000 clones, roughly 84% being singletons. The sample consisted of CD4+ or CD8+ T cells sorted from blood, taken in a trial of the OX40 agonist ivuxolimab. All receptors come from an adult with an advanced solid tumor such as melanoma, head and neck, liver or kidney cancer.

This clone was detected a few times. The CDR3 is CASSIQDNQPQHF. CDR3 sequence (DNA): TGTGCCAGTAGTATTCAGGATAATCAGCCCCAGCATTTT. The chain joins TRBV19 to TRBJ1-5; unclear D gene. The CDR3 sequence is 13 residues long. The V end was cut by 3 bases, the J end by 4 bases, with 7 bases between. The germline V gene encodes CDR1 LNHDA and CDR2 SQIVND (reference sequence).

The chain is built from TRBV7-2 and TRBJ2-5, with 9 bases lining up with TRBD2. J gave up 2 bases and V 0 bases, and 4 bases lay outside the gene matches. Germline-derived CDR1 and CDR2 are SGHTA and FQGNSA. The CDR3 runs to 16 residues. DNA for the CDR3: TGTGCCAGCAGCTTAGCGCGTAGCGGGGGTCAAGAGACCCAGTACTTC. Its protein product is CASSLARSGGQETQYF.

This clone has just one count. The chain couples TRBV2 to TRBJ2-3; TRBD2 is a possible D gene (6 bases). Deletions cut 7 bases from V and 6 bases from J, with 17 bases between. The germline CDR1 and CDR2 sequences are SNHLY and FYNNEI. CDR3 size: 14 residues. The chain's CDR3 is CASKETSRGDTQYF. The DNA for the CDR3 is TGTGCCAGCAAGGAGACTAGTAGAGGCGATACGCAGTATTTT.

Comments on this clone: In the same sample, other DNA sequences code for this CDR3. The CDR3 loop reads CASSLGAGGGYTF. For the CDR3, the DNA is TGCGCCAGCAGCTTGGGGGCAGGGGGGGGCTACACCTTC. The chain carries TRBV5-1 and TRBJ1-2; TRBD1 aligns across 7 bases. The CDR3 length is 13 residues. Germline CDR1 SGHRS, CDR2 YFSETQ. V shed 0 bases, J shed 8 bases, and the junction held 4 bases outside the gene matches.

This rearrangement joins TRBV2 to TRBJ2-3; unclear D gene. Trimming shortened V by 7 bases and J by 0 bases, and 17 bases separated the two germline ends. CDR1 is SNHLY, CDR2 FYNNEI, per germline. The CDR3 is made up of 16 amino acids. CDR3 bases: TGTGCCAGCATCGCAGGTACCCGTGCCAGCACAGATACGCAGTATTTT. Its translation is CASIAGTRASTDTQYF.

The V call is TRBV29-1, the J call TRBJ1-5; perhaps TRBD1 as D (6 bases). This CDR3 is built from 12 residues. Trimming stripped 7 bases from V and 2 bases from J, with 9 bases between. CDR1 is SQVTM and CDR2 is ANQGSEA in the germline V gene. Here the CDR3 reads CSAQGGNQPQHF. In nucleotides, the CDR3 is TGCAGCGCACAGGGCGGCAATCAGCCCCAGCATTTT.

The table lists this clone with a few counts. This chain links TRBV28 with TRBJ2-1; 9 positions match TRBD1. The CDR3 runs 16 residues. V was clipped by 6 bases and J by 1 base; unmatched bases: 7. The germline V gene encodes CDR1 MDHEN and CDR2 SYDVKM. The CDR3 sequence: CASRPTGGLSYNEQFF. CDR3 coding DNA: TGTGCCAGCAGGCCGACAGGGGGACTTTCCTACAATGAGCAGTTCTTC.

The V call is TRBV4-1, the J call TRBJ2-7, with 8 bases lining up with TRBD2. The CDR3 is made up of 16 amino acids. J lost 3 bases, V lost 0 bases, and 7 bases had no gene match. Germline CDR1 MGHRA, CDR2 YSYEKL. The CDR3 sequence is CASSQDVTSAFYEQYF. CDR3 nucleotides: TGCGCCAGCAGCCAAGATGTGACTAGCGCCTTCTACGAGCAGTACTTC.

V and J are TRBV5-1 and TRBJ2-2, with 7 bases that match TRBD1. The CDR3 extends over 13 amino acids. Unmatched junction bases numbered 6, after V lost 3 bases and J lost 10 bases. Germline assignment: CDR1 SGHRS and CDR2 YFSETQ. Here the CDR3 DNA reads TGCGCCAGCAGCTACCGACAGGGAACGGAGCTGTTTTTT. Translating gives CASSYRQGTELFF.

The chain has TRBV11-2 and TRBJ1-1, with 8 bases that match TRBD1. The V gene end was trimmed by 4 bases and the J gene end by 1 base; junction bases not matched to a gene: 5. This CDR3 has 15 residues. Germline V gene data show CDR1 as SGHAT and CDR2 as FQNNGV. CDR3 bases: TGTGCCAGCAGCTCCCGACAGGGGACGAACACTGAAGCTTTCTTT. It specifies CASSSRQGTNTEAFF.

The gene calls are TRBV19 and TRBJ2-1, with D maybe TRBD1 (6 bases). Between the trimmed V and J ends, which lost 5 bases and 10 bases, there was a span of 18 bases. The CDR3 is made up of 14 amino acids. Germline V gene data show CDR1 as LNHDA and CDR2 as SQIVND (reference sequence). CDR3 sequence: CASSYRDTGGEQFF. The DNA of the CDR3 is TGTGCCAGTAGTTACCGGGACACCGGCGGGGAGCAGTTCTTC.

V and J are TRBV21-1 and TRBJ2-7; TRBD2 is the table's D call, not checked against the DNA. TRBV21-1 is a pseudogene locus. The CDR3 extends over 14 amino acids. The CDR3 DNA is TGTGCCAGCAGCAAAGGCGGGAGGGGGTACGAGCAGTACTTC. Protein sequence: CASSKGGRGYEQYF.

This sequence joins TRBV6-6 and TRBJ1-3; 10 bases agree with TRBD1. Germline V gene sequence: CDR1 MNHNY, CDR2 SVGAGI (reference sequence). Unmatched junction bases numbered 4, after V lost 4 bases and J lost 1 base. CDR3 length: 16 amino acids. CDR3 amino acids: CASSSGQGVSGNTIYF. The CDR3 DNA is TGTGCCAGCAGTTCCGGACAGGGGGTATCTGGAAACACCATATATTTT.

The chain couples TRBV4-2 to TRBJ1-3, with 9 bases matching TRBD1. Germline V gene lookup returns CDR1 LGHNA and CDR2 YNFKEQ. The CDR3 is 17 amino acids. With 4 bases clipped from V and 0 bases from J, the junction kept 7 bases outside the gene matches. This chain's CDR3 is CASSPADRGNSGNTIYF. The DNA for the CDR3 is TGTGCCAGCAGCCCAGCGGACAGGGGAAACTCTGGAAACACCATATATTTT.

The chain links TRBV5-1 to TRBJ2-5, with 8 bases identical to TRBD1. The germline gives CDR1 SGHRS, CDR2 YFSETQ. V dropped 3 bases and J dropped 4; count of bases not matched to a gene: 8. The CDR3 is made up of 15 amino acids. The DNA for the CDR3 is TGCGCCAGCAGCTCAAACACCGGGACAGGAGAGACCCAGTACTTC. Translated, it gives CASSSNTGTGETQYF. Full variable domain (rest looked up from reference TRBV5-1 and TRBJ2-5): KAGVTQTPRYLIKTRGQQVTLSCSPISGHRSVSWYQQTPGQGLQFLFEYFSETQRNKGNFPGRFSGRQFSNSRSEMNVSTLELGDSALYLCASSSNTGTGETQYFGPGTRLLVL.

This sequence joins TRBV12-5 and TRBJ1-6, with D possibly TRBD1 on 6 matching bases. Looked up from germline, CDR1 is LGHNT and CDR2 is FRNRAP. Deletions cut 4 bases from V and 9 bases from J, with 16 bases between. This CDR3 has 15 residues. The CDR3: CASGSGEGISSPLHF. In nucleotides, the CDR3 is TGTGCTAGTGGTTCAGGGGAGGGTATCTCTTCACCCCTCCACTTT. The full variable domain, in which reference TRBV12-5 and TRBJ1-6 provide the parts outside the CDR3, is DARVTQTPRHKVTEMGQEVTMRCQPILGHNTVFWYRQTMMQGLELLAYFRNRAPLDDSGMPKDRFSAEMPDATLATLKIQPSEPRDSAVYFCASGSGEGISSPLHFGNGTRLTVT.

V and J are TRBV9 and TRBJ1-2; TRBD1 matches 10 bases. Germline-derived CDR1 and CDR2 are SGDLS and YYNGEE. Unmatched junction bases numbered 4, after V lost 4 bases and J lost 4 bases. This CDR3 comprises 14 residues. The CDR3 nucleotides read TGTGCCAGCAGCATGGGACAGGGGTCCTATGGCTACACCTTC. Translating gives CASSMGQGSYGYTF.

The chain links TRBV15 to TRBJ1-2, with TRBD1 as a possible D gene (6 bases). Trimming left V 1 base short and J 8 bases short, with 14 bases between. Looked up from germline, CDR1 is LNHNV and CDR2 is YYDKDF (reference sequence). The CDR3 consists of 14 residues. The CDR3 is CATSRALGGRGYTF. CDR3 in DNA: TGTGCCACCAGCAGAGCCCTAGGGGGGAGAGGCTACACCTTC.